These 21 T cell receptor beta chains came from one sample sequenced in a study of T-cell reconstitution after alpha-beta-depleted transplantation in children. Library preparation (for TCRbeta) was performed with unique molecular identifiers. TCRdb redid the calling of the PCR reads with MiXCR, one entry per CDR3 protein. In the table there are hundreds of thousands of distinct CDR3 sequences, 15% to 20% of which are singletons. The sequenced sample was PBMCs, mostly from graft donor cells, obtained 360 days after TCRalphabeta/CD19-depleted stem cell transplant. The source is a male patient under 18 who had a stem cell transplant for acute lymphoblastic leukemia, so the T cells may come from the graft donor.

The V and J genes are TRBV18 and TRBJ2-1, with 7 bases matching TRBD2. Germline V gives CDR1 KGHSH, CDR2 LQKENI. Unmatched junction bases numbered 11, after V lost 2 bases and J lost 4 bases. The CDR3 loop spans 17 amino acids. This CDR3 reads CASSPSGPGLPYNEQFF. In nucleotides, the CDR3 is TGTGCCAGCTCACCAAGCGGGCCGGGACTACCATACAATGAGCAGTTCTTC.

This clonotype was detected a few times. The rearrangement joins TRBV10-3 to TRBJ1-4, with D hard to call. The germline V and J ends were trimmed by 2 bases and 6 bases, with 7 bases remaining between them. Germline V gives CDR1 ENHRY, CDR2 SYGVKD. The CDR3 has 13 residues. This chain's CDR3 is CAISELTDEKLFF. CDR3 DNA sequence: TGTGCCATCAGTGAGCTGACCGATGAAAAACTGTTTTTT.

This chain connects TRBV10-3 to TRBJ2-3, with 8 bases identical to TRBD1. This CDR3 has 15 amino acids. The trim removed 6 bases at V and 5 bases at J, leaving 10 bases unmatched. The V gene's germline CDR1 is ENHRY and CDR2 SYGVKD. The CDR3 DNA reads TGTGCCATCAGCGCCGACAGGGGTGAGAGAGATACGCAGTATTTT. The encoded protein is CAISADRGERDTQYF.

The chain carries TRBV4-1 and TRBJ2-7; D perhaps matches TRBD2 (6 bases). The V gene lost 3 bases and the J gene lost 1 base, with 13 bases spanning the gap. The CDR3 extends over 15 amino acids. The germline V gene has CDR1 MGHRA and CDR2 YSYEKL. CDR3 protein: CASSQERDFSYEQYF. CDR3 nucleotide sequence: TGCGCCAGCAGCCAGGAACGGGACTTTTCCTACGAGCAGTACTTC.

This clonotype was counted many times. The chain employs TRBV29-1 and TRBJ2-5, with a weak D call TRBD1 (5 bases). This CDR3 spans 12 amino acids. The germline V and J ends were trimmed by 6 bases and 1 base, with 9 bases remaining between them. Germline assignment: CDR1 SQVTM and CDR2 ANQGSEA. The CDR3 coding sequence is TGCAGCGTGCAGGGTGTCCAAGAGACCCAGTACTTC. Residues: CSVQGVQETQYF.

This clonotype has a handful of counts. This chain links TRBV3-1 with TRBJ2-1; D not resolved. Germline V gene data show CDR1 as LGHDT and CDR2 as YNNKEL (reference sequence). Trimming shortened V by 6 bases and J by 2 bases, and 8 bases separated the two germline ends. This CDR3 spans 13 amino acids. The CDR3, as DNA: TGTGCCAGCAGTTGGACGGCCTACAATGAGCAGTTCTTC. Its protein is CASSWTAYNEQFF.

In regard to this clonotype: This CDR3 fails to terminate in the conserved phenylalanine or tryptophan, so it likely reflects a read error. This chain uses TRBV29-1 with TRBJ1-2, with a weak D call TRBD1 (5 bases). CDR3 length equals 11 residues. CDR1 and CDR2 from the germline V gene are SQVTM and ANQGSEA. The V end lost 4 bases, the J end lost 6 bases, and 9 bases lay between the germline ends. The CDR3 region has the DNA TGCAGCGTTGCCAGGGACGATGGCTACACCTCC. Its translation: CSVARDDGYTS.

The chain recombines TRBV24-1 with TRBJ1-5; unclear D gene. V was trimmed by 4 bases and J by 0 bases, leaving 3 bases between them. The V gene's germline CDR1 is KGHDR and CDR2 SFDVKD. This CDR3 has 13 amino acids. DNA for the CDR3: TGTGCCACCAGTGACCCTAGCAATCAGCCCCAGCATTTT. Its translation is CATSDPSNQPQHF.

The J gene is TRBJ2-3, the V gene TRBV11-2, with D uncertain. The CDR3 consists of 15 residues. Per the germline V gene, CDR1 is SGHAT and CDR2 is FQNNGV. The V end was cut by 0 bases, the J end by 2 bases, with 9 bases between. CDR3 protein: CASSLDVDVTDTQYF. As DNA, the CDR3 is TGTGCCAGCAGCTTAGATGTGGACGTCACAGATACGCAGTATTTT.

The genes are TRBV7-6 and TRBJ2-1, with D uncertain. Germline V gene data show CDR1 as SGHVS and CDR2 as FNYEAQ. This CDR3 is 15 amino acids long. Trimming cost V 2 bases and J 5 bases, with 13 bases left between them. The DNA of the CDR3 is TGTGCCAGCAGCTTACGCCCATCCGTTGACAATGAGCAGTTCTTC. This codes for CASSLRPSVDNEQFF.

Many counts were recorded for this clonotype. V gene TRBV11-2 combines with J gene TRBJ2-5; TRBD2 matches at 7 bases. Germline values: CDR1 SGHAT, CDR2 FQNNGV. V lost 5 bases, J lost 2 bases, and 8 bases stayed unmatched. The CDR3 sequence is 15 residues long. Here the CDR3 reads CASSATLAAQETQYF. In nucleotides, the CDR3 is TGTGCCAGCAGCGCCACCCTAGCGGCTCAAGAGACCCAGTACTTC.

CDR3 sequence reads: CASGSTSGGSYNEQFF. In DNA, the CDR3 is TGTGCTAGTGGTTCGACTAGCGGGGGCTCCTACAATGAGCAGTTCTTC. The chain has TRBV12-5 and TRBJ2-1; 12 bases align to TRBD2. Per germline, CDR1 LGHNT and CDR2 FRNRAP. The CDR3 has 16 residues. J lost 0 bases, V lost 4 bases, and 1 base had no gene match.

This clonotype was observed a handful of times. The J gene is TRBJ2-1, the V gene TRBV10-3; 11 nucleotides match TRBD2. Germline CDR1 is ENHRY and CDR2 is SYGVKD. Unmatched junction bases numbered 1, after V lost 3 bases and J lost 6 bases. This CDR3 is built from 14 residues. DNA of the CDR3: TGTGCCATCAGTGAACTAGCGGGAGCCAATGAGCAGTTCTTC. Translating it yields CAISELAGANEQFF.

The rearrangement links TRBV12-3 or TRBV12-4 to TRBJ2-7; D is unclear. This CDR3 is 14 amino acids long. With 6 bases removed from V and 2 bases from J, the gap between germline ends came to 14 bases. The chain's CDR3 is CASSPDPNTYEQYF. CDR3 nucleotide sequence: TGTGCCAGCAGCCCCGACCCGAACACCTACGAGCAGTACTTC.

This clonotype was counted only a few times. The J gene is TRBJ2-7, the V gene TRBV24-1; 12 bases line up with TRBD2. The CDR3 totals 16 residues. Trimming removed 3 bases from V and 2 bases from J; junction bases left unmatched: 4. Germline V CDR1 and CDR2: KGHDR, SFDVKD. The CDR3 bases are TGTGCCACCAGTGATCAGACTAGCGGGAGCCCCTACGAGCAGTACTTC. Protein: CATSDQTSGSPYEQYF.

The chain couples TRBV5-1 to TRBJ2-1, with 10 bases that match TRBD2. The germline gives CDR1 SGHRS, CDR2 YFSETQ. This CDR3 has 16 amino acids. The ends lost 2 bases at V and 3 bases at J; junction bases unmatched: 5. DNA of the CDR3: TGCGCCAGCAGCTTCCTAGCGGGAGTTATCTACAATGAGCAGTTCTTC. Translating gives CASSFLAGVIYNEQFF.

The chain couples TRBV19 to TRBJ2-1; D remains ambiguous. Germline assignment: CDR1 LNHDA and CDR2 SQIVND (reference sequence). Trimming cost V 7 bases and J 0 bases, with 13 bases left between them. The CDR3 is 15 residues long. In DNA, the CDR3 is TGTGCCAGTACCGTGCTTCCGGGCTCCTACAATGAGCAGTTCTTC. Protein sequence: CASTVLPGSYNEQFF.

The chain uses TRBV12-3 or TRBV12-4 and TRBJ1-2, with 7 bases lining up with TRBD1. The CDR3 length is 14 residues. J was trimmed by 9 bases and V by 5 bases; bases with no gene match: 12. DNA for the CDR3: TGTGCCAGCAGTCTCAGAGCCGACAGGGATCGCTACACCTTC. It is translated as CASSLRADRDRYTF.

V usage is TRBV4-1 and J usage is TRBJ2-4; D remains unclear. V was shortened by 1 base and J by 3 bases, with 13 bases between the two germline ends. The CDR3 is made up of 16 amino acids. Germline CDR1 is MGHRA and CDR2 is YSYEKL. In DNA form, the CDR3 reads TGCGCCAGCAGCCAAGGTCCCTCATTCGGCAAAAACATTCAGTACTTC. As protein: CASSQGPSFGKNIQYF.

This clonotype was found many times. The rearrangement links TRBV18 to TRBJ2-6; unclear D gene. V dropped 1 base and J dropped 2 bases, with 12 bases sitting between them. Germline-derived CDR1 and CDR2 are KGHSH and LQKENI. The CDR3 runs to 17 residues. The CDR3 reads CASSPRGEVAGANVLTF. The CDR3, as DNA: TGTGCCAGCTCACCACGGGGTGAGGTCGCTGGGGCCAACGTCCTGACTTTC.

In this sample, this clonotype turned up a few times. This chain links TRBV15 with TRBJ2-6; no firm D call. Germline assignment: CDR1 LNHNV and CDR2 YYDKDF (reference sequence). This CDR3 has 14 residues. Trimming left V 5 bases short and J 0 bases short, with 5 bases between. CDR3 amino acids: CATSLGSGANVLTF. CDR3 coding DNA: TGTGCCACCAGCCTGGGCTCTGGGGCCAACGTCCTGACTTTC.